Shown below are 7 T cell receptor beta chains from a single sample sequenced in a study of metastatic and nonmetastatic thyroid tumors. Each patient went into thyroid surgery without having received any treatment. From the PCR reads, TCRdb re-called clones with MiXCR. The sample holds around 35,000 clones; over 15% are singletons and the top ten take 3.4%. Source material: blood. The source of these receptors is a female donor with papillary thyroid cancer or a benign thyroid nodule (not recorded which). Some clones in this sample may be carry-over from other donors' samples.

In this sample, this clone turned up many times. Just one base apart from a much larger clone, this may be a read error. The rearrangement links TRBV20-1 to TRBJ2-7; 7 positions match TRBD1. CDR3 size: 14 residues. CDR1 is DFQATT and CDR2 is SNEGSKA in the germline V gene (reference sequence). The CDR3 DNA follows: TGCAGTGTTAGAGCCGGACAGGAACCCCTCGAGCAGTACTTC. It yields the protein CSVRAGQEPLEQYF.

This clone appeared many times. The chain employs TRBV20-1 and TRBJ2-1; D is possibly TRBD1 or TRBD2 (5 bases each). The ends were cut back, 6 bases at V and 9 bases at J, with 21 bases in the middle. Germline-derived CDR1 and CDR2 are DFQATT and SNEGSKA (reference sequence). The CDR3 is made up of 14 amino acids. CDR3 bases: TGCAGTGCCGAAAAGCGGCAGGGTTGGGGTGAGCAGTTCTTC. Protein: CSAEKRQGWGEQFF.

This clone was recorded at least ten times. This rearrangement joins TRBV11-2 to TRBJ1-1; D perhaps matches TRBD1 (6 bases). Trimming took 3 bases from V and 1 from J, leaving 9 bases between them. This CDR3 is built from 14 residues. Germline CDR1 reads SGHAT; CDR2 reads FQNNGV. The CDR3 reads CASSLGAGNTEAFF. Here the CDR3 DNA reads TGTGCCAGCAGCTTGGGGGCGGGGAACACTGAAGCTTTCTTT.

This clone was detected ten times or more. The V call is TRBV12-3 or TRBV12-4, the J call TRBJ2-1; the D gene is possibly TRBD2 (6 bases). The germline V and J ends were trimmed by 0 bases and 9 bases, with 9 bases remaining between them. The CDR3 contains 13 residues. This chain's CDR3 is CASSLAAGFEQFF. The DNA for the CDR3 is TGTGCCAGCAGTTTAGCGGCGGGATTTGAGCAGTTCTTC.

This clone was seen at least ten times. Germline and junction disagree at one end, which may indicate a read error. This chain links TRBV9 with TRBJ2-1; D remains unclear. The V gene's germline CDR1 is SGDLS and CDR2 YYNGEE. This CDR3 has 13 residues. DNA for the CDR3: TGTGCCGGCAGCCCCCCTCTTGGGAATGAGCAGTTCTTC. Amino acid sequence: CAGSPPLGNEQFF.

In this sample, this clone turned up many times. The rearrangement joins TRBV7-6 to TRBJ2-3; 9 bases line up with TRBD2. CDR1 is SGHVS and CDR2 is FNYEAQ in the germline V gene. The J segment lost 4 bases and the V segment lost 2 bases, leaving 13 bases of the junction unmatched. There are 18 residues in the CDR3. The CDR3 nucleotides read TGTGCCAGCAGCTTATTATCGAGGACTAGCGCACTACCAGATACGCAGTATTTT. This sequence encodes CASSLLSRTSALPDTQYF.

With respect to this clone: A clone one base away is much larger, so this may be a read error. The chain is built from TRBV29-1 and TRBJ2-2; no definite D call. Per germline, CDR1 SQVTM and CDR2 ANQGSEA. This CDR3 has 13 residues. CDR3 sequence (DNA): TGCATCGTTGGAACTTTGAACACCGGGGAGCTGTTTTTT. Amino acid sequence: CIVGTLNTGELFF.